This TCR beta chain was captured by sequencing in a study of response to subunit inactivated influenza vaccine. Study findings and constraints: The authors proposed limited new T cell recruitment per seasonal influenza vaccination.

A remark on this clonotype: What it recognizes is unknown.

TCRdb analysed the RT-PCR reads with MiXCR anew, one entry per CDR3 protein. Of fewer than 600,000 distinct CDR3 sequences listed, approximately 6.9% are singletons. V lost 8 bases, J lost 12 bases, and 10 bases stayed unmatched. Germline CDR1 is SNHLY and CDR2 is FYNNEI. This CDR3 comprises 14 residues. The sample in question was PBMCs from blood, obtained less than 30 months after vaccination. J is TRBJ2-1 and V is TRBV2; 13 bases are shared with TRBD2. This sequence was found in a man aged 45-69 years who received an inactivated influenza vaccine. DNA for the CDR3: TGTGCCAGCGGGGGACTAGCGGGGCCTCTTTGGCAGTTCTTC. Its protein product is CASGGLAGPLWQFF.